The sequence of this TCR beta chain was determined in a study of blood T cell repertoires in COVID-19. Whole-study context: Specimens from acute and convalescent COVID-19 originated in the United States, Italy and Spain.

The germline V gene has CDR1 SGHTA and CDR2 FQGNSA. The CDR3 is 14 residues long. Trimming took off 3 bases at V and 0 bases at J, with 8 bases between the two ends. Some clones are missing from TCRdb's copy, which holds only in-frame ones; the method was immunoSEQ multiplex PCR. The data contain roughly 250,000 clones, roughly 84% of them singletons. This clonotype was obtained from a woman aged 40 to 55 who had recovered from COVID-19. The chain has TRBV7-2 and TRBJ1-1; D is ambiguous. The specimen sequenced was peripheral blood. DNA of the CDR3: TGTGCCAGCAGCTTGGGCAGCCTGAACACTGAAGCTTTCTTT. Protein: CASSLGSLNTEAFF.